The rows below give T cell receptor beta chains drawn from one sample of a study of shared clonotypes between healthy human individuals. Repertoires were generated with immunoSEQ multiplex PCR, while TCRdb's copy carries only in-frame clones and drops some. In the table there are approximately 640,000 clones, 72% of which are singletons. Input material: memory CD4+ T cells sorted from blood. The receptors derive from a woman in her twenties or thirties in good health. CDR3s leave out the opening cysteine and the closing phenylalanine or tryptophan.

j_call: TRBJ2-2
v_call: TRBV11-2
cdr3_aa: ASSPQGAIGELF

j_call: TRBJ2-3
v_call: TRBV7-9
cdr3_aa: ASSRQGITRQY

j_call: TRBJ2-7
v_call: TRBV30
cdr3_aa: AWSLNYEQY

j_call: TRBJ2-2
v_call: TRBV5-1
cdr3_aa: ASSLMDRLTGELF

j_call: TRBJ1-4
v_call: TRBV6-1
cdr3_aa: ASGQQGSPNEKLF

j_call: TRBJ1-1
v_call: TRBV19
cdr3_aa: ASSMSLQGVRNTEAF

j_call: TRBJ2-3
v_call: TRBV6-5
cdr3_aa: ASSYGGSSTDTQY

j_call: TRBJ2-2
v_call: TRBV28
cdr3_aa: ASRGAGVGTGELF

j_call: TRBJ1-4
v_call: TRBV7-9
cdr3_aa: ASSSWTANAEKLF

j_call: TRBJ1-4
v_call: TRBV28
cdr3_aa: ATRRGTAGGEKLF

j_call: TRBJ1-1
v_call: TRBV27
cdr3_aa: ASSRGSRLDTEAF

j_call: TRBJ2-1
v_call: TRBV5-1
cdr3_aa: ASSLATSYSVNEQF

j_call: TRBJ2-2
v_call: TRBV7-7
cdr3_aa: ASTLSEIVANTGELF

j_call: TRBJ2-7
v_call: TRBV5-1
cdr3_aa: ASSQIRQGLHEQY

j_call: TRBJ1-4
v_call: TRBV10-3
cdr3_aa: AISEPGQGSNEKLF

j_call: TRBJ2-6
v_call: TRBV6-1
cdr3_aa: ASSEKQAGANVLT

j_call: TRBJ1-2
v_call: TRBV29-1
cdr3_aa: SAPGQGNYGYT

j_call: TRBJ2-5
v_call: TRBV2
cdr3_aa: ASGGGGETQY

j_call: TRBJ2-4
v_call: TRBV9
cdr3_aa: ASSPNGGGGPTNIQY

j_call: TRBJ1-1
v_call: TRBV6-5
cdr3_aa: ASSSPPGRPNTEAF

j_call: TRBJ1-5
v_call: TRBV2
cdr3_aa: ASQVGTSNQPQH

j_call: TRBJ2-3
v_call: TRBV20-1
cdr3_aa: SASRTDTQY

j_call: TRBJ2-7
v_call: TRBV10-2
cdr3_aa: ASTPSGRSYEQY

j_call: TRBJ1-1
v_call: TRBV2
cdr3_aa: ASSEGNTEAF

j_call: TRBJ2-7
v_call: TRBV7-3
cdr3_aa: ASSPGSREDEQY

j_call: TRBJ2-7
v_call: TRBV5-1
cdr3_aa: ASTEGTVPYEQY

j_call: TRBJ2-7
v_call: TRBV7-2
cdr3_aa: ASSWDSAYEQY

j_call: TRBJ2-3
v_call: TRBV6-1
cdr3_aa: ASSERFGRSDTQY

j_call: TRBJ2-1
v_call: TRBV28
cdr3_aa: ASSLAANNEQF

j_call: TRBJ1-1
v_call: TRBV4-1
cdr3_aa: ASSQRLNTEAF

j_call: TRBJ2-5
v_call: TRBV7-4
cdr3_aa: ASSQDRRTSGPQETQY

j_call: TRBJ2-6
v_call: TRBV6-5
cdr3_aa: ASSYKGSGANVLT

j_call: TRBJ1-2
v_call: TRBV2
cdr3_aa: ASRFSNYGYT

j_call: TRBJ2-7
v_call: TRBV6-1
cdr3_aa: ASSQRQGPYEQY

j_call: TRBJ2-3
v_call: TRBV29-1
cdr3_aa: SVEGLAGEEGTDTQY

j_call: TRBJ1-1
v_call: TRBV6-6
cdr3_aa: ASSYRGTNTEAF

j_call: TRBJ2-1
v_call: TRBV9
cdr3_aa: ASSAAGTSGYNEQF

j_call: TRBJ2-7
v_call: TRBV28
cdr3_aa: ASSLDVAGAYEQY

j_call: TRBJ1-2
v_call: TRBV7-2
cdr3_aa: ASSFGIGNGYGYT

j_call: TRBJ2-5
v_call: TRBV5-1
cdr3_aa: ASSLVTGRETQY

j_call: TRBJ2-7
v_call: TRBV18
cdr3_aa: ASSSGTGAYEQY

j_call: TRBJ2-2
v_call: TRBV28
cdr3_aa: ASSLAGVSGELF

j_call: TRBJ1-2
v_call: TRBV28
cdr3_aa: ASLRQNYGYT

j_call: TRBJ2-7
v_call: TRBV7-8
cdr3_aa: ASSWRGEQY

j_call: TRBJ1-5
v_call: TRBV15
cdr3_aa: ATSRAYQGPQH

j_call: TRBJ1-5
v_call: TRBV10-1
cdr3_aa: ASSESGNQPQH

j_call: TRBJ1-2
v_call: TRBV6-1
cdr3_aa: ASSEKVLGREKSNYGYT

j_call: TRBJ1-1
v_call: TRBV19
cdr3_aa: ASSIRVRNTEAF

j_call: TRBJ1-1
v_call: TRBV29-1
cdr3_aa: SVVLGVTEAF

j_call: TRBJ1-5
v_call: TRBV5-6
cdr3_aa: ASSFSQGSGNQPQH

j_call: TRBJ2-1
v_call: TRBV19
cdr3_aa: ASSIRWRTTSYNEQF